These 13 T cell receptor beta chains were sequenced from one sample in a study of T cell changes during pregnancy in multiple sclerosis. The protocol was immunoSEQ multiplex PCR, while the TCRdb copy is restricted to in-frame clones and leaves out a portion. The top ten hold roughly 0.4% of the sample, which has approximately 32,000 clones, around 93% seen once. This sample comprised CD4+ T cells from peripheral blood mononuclear cells, obtained in the second trimester of pregnancy. These receptors were collected from a female donor with multiple sclerosis, enrolled in a pregnancy study.

This chain links TRBV2 with TRBJ2-2, with TRBD2 as a possible D gene (5 bases). Germline V CDR1 and CDR2: SNHLY, FYNNEI. The length of the CDR3 is 14 residues. The ends were cut back, 4 bases at V and 8 bases at J, with 14 bases in the middle. CDR3 sequence reads: CASSGQRPLGELFF. The CDR3 coding sequence is TGTGCCAGCAGTGGGCAGCGGCCCCTGGGGGAGCTGTTTTTT.

The chain combines TRBV10-1 with TRBJ2-2; 15 bases map to TRBD2. V lost 8 bases and J lost 3; bases outside the gene matches: 13. Germline CDR1 is WNHNN and CDR2 is SYGVQD (reference sequence). This CDR3 is 19 amino acids long. CDR3 coding DNA: TGCGCCAGCGGACGGTCGGGACTAGCGGGAGGCGTTGACACCGGGGAGCTGTTTTTT. It yields the protein CASGRSGLAGGVDTGELFF.

This chain joins TRBV7-6 and TRBJ1-3; 7 positions match TRBD1. The CDR3 is 14 amino acids. V trimming: 4 bases; J trimming: 6 bases; junction bases outside the gene matches: 6. CDR1 SGHVS and CDR2 FNYEAQ come from the germline V gene. The CDR3 region has the DNA TGTGCCAGCAGCTCACTGACAGGGAAAAACACCATATATTTT. Translation: CASSSLTGKNTIYF.

V and J are TRBV6-5 and TRBJ1-2; TRBD1 agrees at 7 bases. Germline lookup yields CDR1 MNHEY and CDR2 SVGAGI. After removal of 10 bases from V and 1 base from J, the junction contained 9 bases not matched to a gene. This CDR3 has 14 residues. CDR3: CATNPRQGNYGYTF. The CDR3 region has the DNA TGTGCCACCAATCCCCGACAGGGTAACTATGGCTACACCTTC.

The gene calls are TRBV28 and TRBJ1-4; TRBD1 matches at 9 bases. CDR1 is MDHEN, CDR2 SYDVKM, per germline. This CDR3 contains 17 residues. Trimming at V came to 4 bases and at J to 4 bases, leaving 10 bases not matched to a gene. Here the CDR3 reads CASSSPGQGLSNEKLFF. The CDR3 DNA reads TGTGCCAGCAGTTCCCCTGGACAGGGGTTAAGTAATGAAAAACTGTTTTTT. Full variable domain (outside the CDR3, taken from reference TRBV28 and TRBJ1-4): DVKVTQSSRYLVKRTGEKVFLECVQDMDHENMFWYRQDPGLGLRLIYFSYDVKMKEKGDIPEGYSVSREKKERFSLILESASTNQTSMYLCASSSPGQGLSNEKLFFGSGTQLSVL.

J is TRBJ2-2 and V is TRBV6-6, with a weak D call TRBD1 (6 bases). CDR1 and CDR2 from the germline V gene are MNHNY and SVGAGI (reference sequence). The CDR3 is 16 amino acids. Trimming left V 4 bases short and J 4 bases short, with 16 bases between. Here the CDR3 reads CASSLTGRLGTGELFF. The CDR3 coding sequence is TGTGCCAGCAGTTTGACAGGCAGGCTGGGCACCGGGGAGCTGTTTTTT.

This clone was seen a single time. The gene calls are TRBV18 and TRBJ1-2; D might be TRBD1 (6 bases). This CDR3 has 17 residues. V gave up 3 bases and J gave up 4 bases, with 21 bases separating them. Germline V lookup: CDR1 KGHSH, CDR2 LQKENI. CDR3 nucleotides: TGTGCCAGCTCACCTCAAGTTGGGGCAGGGGCTTTCTATGGCTACACCTTC. This sequence encodes CASSPQVGAGAFYGYTF.

This sequence joins TRBV20-1 and TRBJ2-1; 7 bases match TRBD1. There are 11 residues in the CDR3. The V gene end was trimmed by 5 bases and the J gene end by 9 bases; junction bases not matched to a gene: 4. The germline V gene encodes CDR1 DFQATT and CDR2 SNEGSKA (reference sequence). The DNA of the CDR3 is TGCAGTGCTGACAGGGTGGGTGAGCAGTTCTTC. It is translated as CSADRVGEQFF.

As DNA, the CDR3 is TGTGCCAGCAGCCCGAGTTGGGACAGGGTGTTTGGCTACACCTTC. This gives the protein CASSPSWDRVFGYTF. The V and J genes are TRBV7-2 and TRBJ1-2; 9 bases are shared with TRBD1. Germline assignment: CDR1 SGHTA and CDR2 FQGNSA. Trimming at V came to 5 bases and at J to 7 bases, leaving 11 bases not matched to a gene. The CDR3 length is 15 residues. The full variable domain, with the rest looked up from reference TRBV7-2 and TRBJ1-2, is GAGVSQSPSNKVTEKGKDVELRCDPISGHTALYWYRQSLGQGLEFLIYFQGNSAPDKSGLPSDRFSAERTGGSVSTLTIQRTQQEDSAVYLCASSPSWDRVFGYTFGSGTRLTVV.

V and J are TRBV29-1 and TRBJ2-7; 9 nucleotides line up with TRBD1. With 5 bases clipped from V and 0 bases from J, the junction kept 11 bases outside the gene matches. The CDR3 contains 16 residues. Germline V gene sequence: CDR1 SQVTM, CDR2 ANQGSEA. This CDR3 reads CSVSIGGTGSSYEQYF. In nucleotides, the CDR3 is TGCAGCGTTAGTATTGGAGGGACAGGGAGCTCCTACGAGCAGTACTTC.

The chain uses TRBV27 and TRBJ1-5; D gene ambiguous. The V end was cut by 5 bases, the J end by 5 bases, with 10 bases between. CDR3 length equals 13 residues. The germline gives CDR1 MNHEY, CDR2 SMNVEV (reference sequence). CDR3 sequence: CASSQRSDQPQHF. The CDR3 DNA reads as TGTGCCAGCAGTCAGCGGAGCGATCAGCCCCAGCATTTT.

The CDR3 DNA reads as TGTGCCAGCAGCGTAGAGGGGTACTACGAGCAGTACTTC. Translated, it gives CASSVEGYYEQYF. The chain is built from TRBV9 and TRBJ2-7; D perhaps matches TRBD1 (5 bases). The CDR3 has 13 amino acids. Germline CDR1 SGDLS, CDR2 YYNGEE. V lost 0 bases, J lost 3 bases, and 7 bases lay in between.

The chain couples TRBV5-1 to TRBJ2-1, with D maybe TRBD2 (5 bases). With 3 bases removed from V and 0 bases from J, the gap between germline ends came to 22 bases. The germline V gene has CDR1 SGHRS and CDR2 YFSETQ. There are 19 residues in the CDR3. The DNA of the CDR3 is TGCGCCAGCAGCTCGGATCCCACTTGGAGGAGAGACTCCTACAATGAGCAGTTCTTC. Protein: CASSSDPTWRRDSYNEQFF.